The 2 T cell receptor beta chains listed next were all sequenced from one sample in a study of CD4 T cells in relation to SARS-CoV-2 and coronaviruses. The table came from immunoSEQ multiplex PCR; TCRdb's copy has only in-frame clones and leaves some out. The sample contains 30,000 to 45,000 clones, approximately 90% of which appear only once. Sequencing was carried out using memory CD4+ T cells from PBMCs. The origin of the receptors is an adult with COVID-19.

The gene calls are TRBV28 and TRBJ1-2, with D possibly matching TRBD1 (5 bases). V was trimmed by 8 bases and J by 9 bases, leaving 19 bases between them. This CDR3 is 13 amino acids long. The germline gives CDR1 MDHEN, CDR2 SYDVKM. CDR3 DNA sequence: TGTGCCAGCTGTACCGGGACGGATAATAGCTACACCTTC. Translated, it gives CASCTGTDNSYTF.

The gene calls are TRBV29-1 and TRBJ1-5; TRBD1 aligns across 8 bases. The germline V gene encodes CDR1 SQVTM and CDR2 ANQGSEA. This CDR3 has 11 residues. V shed 0 bases and J 13 bases; nucleotides not matched to a gene: 2. The CDR3 is CSVEDGTGQHF. Written as DNA, the CDR3 is TGCAGCGTTGAAGATGGGACAGGACAGCATTTT.